This is a list of T cell receptor beta chains from one sample in a study of T cell changes during pregnancy in multiple sclerosis. The table came from immunoSEQ multiplex PCR; TCRdb's copy has only in-frame clones and leaves some out. The sample shows about 36,000 clones, 90% to 95% of them seen only once. The sequencing used CD4+ T cells from peripheral blood mononuclear cells, collected in the first trimester of pregnancy. The receptors come from a female donor with multiple sclerosis, enrolled in a pregnancy study. CDR3s include the opening cysteine and the closing phenylalanine or tryptophan. A D gene is named only where the DNA matches it firmly. Clone size is stated in some rows and not others, as once, few, many or a class when expanded.

clone_size,d_call,j_call,v_call,cdr3_nt,cdr3_aa
-,-,TRBJ2-7,TRBV30,TGTGCCTGGAATTTCAGGACCTACGAGCAGTACTTC,CAWNFRTYEQYF
once,TRBD1,TRBJ1-1,TRBV2,TGTGCCAGCAGCCGGGACAGAAACACTGAAGCTTTCTTT,CASSRDRNTEAFF
-,TRBD2,TRBJ2-1,TRBV19,TGTGCCAGTAGTAGGTGGACTAGCGGAATCTCCTACAATGAGCAGTTCTTC,CASSRWTSGISYNEQFF
-,-,TRBJ1-2,TRBV6-1,TGTGCCAGCAGCGGGGCTAACTATGGCTACACCTTC,CASSGANYGYTF
-,-,TRBJ2-1,TRBV5-1,TGCGCCAGCAGCTCATGGGAACTAGGCAATGAGCAGTTCTTC,CASSSWELGNEQFF
-,-,TRBJ1-1,TRBV5-1,TGCGCCAGCAGCCTACAGGGCCCCACTGAAGCTTTCTTT,CASSLQGPTEAFF
once,TRBD1,TRBJ1-4,TRBV10-2,TGCGCCAGCAGTTCCGGGACAGGGGGAGTTGCTAATGAAAAACTGTTTTTT,CASSSGTGGVANEKLFF
-,-,TRBJ1-2,TRBV5-5,TGTGCCAGCAGCTTGTTCGGGACTCCCGGGTATGGCTACACCTTC,CASSLFGTPGYGYTF
-,TRBD1,TRBJ2-1,TRBV7-9,TGTGCCAGCAGCTTAGAAGGCAGGGGGAATGAGCAGTTCTTC,CASSLEGRGNEQFF
-,-,TRBJ1-2,TRBV18,TGTGCCAGCTCACCACTTGACAGCTATGGCTACACCTTC,CASSPLDSYGYTF
-,-,TRBJ2-7,TRBV4-3,TGCGCCAGCAGCCAAGATTTGGGGAGGGAGCAGTACTTC,CASSQDLGREQYF
-,TRBD1,TRBJ1-3,TRBV28,TGTGCCAGCAGTGGACAGGGACTTGGAAACACCATATATTTT,CASSGQGLGNTIYF
-,TRBD1,TRBJ1-2,TRBV10-3,TGTGCCACCGCCCCAGGGGGGCGAAGGGTGGGGGCTAACTATGGCTACACCTTC,CATAPGGRRVGANYGYTF
-,-,TRBJ1-1,TRBV6-6,TGTGCCAGCAGTCCCCCAAAGAACACTGAAGCTTTCTTT,CASSPPKNTEAFF
-,TRBD2,TRBJ2-2,TRBV10-3,TGTGCCATCAGTGAGTCCCCGGGACTAGCGGGTGCCGGGGAGCTGTTTTTT,CAISESPGLAGAGELFF
-,TRBD1,TRBJ1-1,TRBV11-2,TGTGCCAGCAGCGCCGGACAGGGGACGAACACTGAAGCTTTCTTT,CASSAGQGTNTEAFF
-,-,TRBJ2-6,TRBV7-9,TGTGCCAGCAGCCACTCTGGGGCCAACGTCCTGACTTTC,CASSHSGANVLTF
few,TRBD1,TRBJ1-3,TRBV9,TGTGCCAGCAGCACTGGGACAGGGGGAAACACCATATATTTT,CASSTGTGGNTIYF
-,-,TRBJ2-1,TRBV2,TGTGCCAGCAGTGAGGGCGGGACGCTCTACAATGAGCAGTTCTTC,CASSEGGTLYNEQFF
few,TRBD1,TRBJ1-2,TRBV15,TGTGCCACCAGCAGAGGGGGACAGGGACCCTATGGCTACACCTTC,CATSRGGQGPYGYTF
-,TRBD2,TRBJ2-5,TRBV7-3,TGTGCCAGCAGCGTATTAGCGGGAGGGGCTCTGGAGACCCAGTACTTC,CASSVLAGGALETQYF
-,-,TRBJ1-2,TRBV10-1,TGCGCCAGCAGTGAGTCGAGGGTATATGGCTACACCTTC,CASSESRVYGYTF
-,-,TRBJ2-5,TRBV11-1,TGTGCCAGCAGCTTGGCAGAGACCCAGTACTTC,CASSLAETQYF
-,-,TRBJ1-1,TRBV6-6,TGTGCCAGCAGTTACTCGGAGGTGAACACTGAAGCTTTCTTT,CASSYSEVNTEAFF
-,TRBD1,TRBJ2-7,TRBV27,TGTGCCAGCCGGGACAGCTCCTACGAGCAGTACTTC,CASRDSSYEQYF
-,TRBD1,TRBJ2-4,TRBV5-1,TGCGCCAGCGGCACCGGGACAGACATTCAGTACTTC,CASGTGTDIQYF
-,TRBD1,TRBJ1-2,TRBV14,TGTGCCAGCAGCCAAGGTTTCGACAGGGTAGACGGCTACACCTTC,CASSQGFDRVDGYTF
-,-,TRBJ2-2,TRBV7-8,TGTGCCAGCAGCACGGGACTCATAAGGAACACCGGGGAGCTGTTTTTT,CASSTGLIRNTGELFF
once,-,TRBJ2-2,TRBV6-1,TGTGCCAGCAGTGGACAAGTCACCGGGGAGCTGTTTTTT,CASSGQVTGELFF
-,-,TRBJ2-1,TRBV5-1,TGCGCCAGCAGCTTGGACCGGGATGAGCAGTTCTTC,CASSLDRDEQFF